This T cell receptor beta chain was captured in a study of identical twins. Each CDR3 protein gets one entry after TCRdb re-called the 5' RACE reads with MiXCR. The sample holds hundreds of thousands of distinct CDR3 sequences, 21% seen once. Germline values: CDR1 SGHTA, CDR2 FQGNSA. The CDR3 covers 16 residues. V dropped 6 bases and J dropped 2; count of bases not matched to a gene: 7. This clonotype has just a few counts. The same data also contributed to another study, on T cells expressing NK-cell markers.

Sequencing was done on a sample of PBMCs. This TCR came from a woman aged 18-29 years in good health. This chain uses TRBV7-2 with TRBJ2-5; TRBD2 matches at 12 bases. CDR3 DNA sequence: TGTGCCAGCAGGTCGGGACTAGCGGGTGTTCAAGAGACCCAGTACTTC. It is translated as CASRSGLAGVQETQYF.